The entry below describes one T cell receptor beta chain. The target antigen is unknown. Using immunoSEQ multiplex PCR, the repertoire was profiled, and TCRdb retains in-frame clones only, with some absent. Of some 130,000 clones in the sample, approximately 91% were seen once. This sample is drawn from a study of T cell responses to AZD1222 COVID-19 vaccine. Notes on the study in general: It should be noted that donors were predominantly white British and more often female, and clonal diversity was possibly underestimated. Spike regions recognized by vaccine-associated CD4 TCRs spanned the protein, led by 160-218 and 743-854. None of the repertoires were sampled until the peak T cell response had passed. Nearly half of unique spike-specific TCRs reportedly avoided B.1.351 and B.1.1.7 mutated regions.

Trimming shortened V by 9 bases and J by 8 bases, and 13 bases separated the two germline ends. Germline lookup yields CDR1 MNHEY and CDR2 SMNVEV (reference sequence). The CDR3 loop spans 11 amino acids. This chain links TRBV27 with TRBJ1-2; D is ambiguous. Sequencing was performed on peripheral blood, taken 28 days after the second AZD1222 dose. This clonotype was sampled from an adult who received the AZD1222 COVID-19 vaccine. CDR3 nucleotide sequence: TGTGCCAGTCTAGGCATCGGCGGCTACACCTTC. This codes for CASLGIGGYTF.